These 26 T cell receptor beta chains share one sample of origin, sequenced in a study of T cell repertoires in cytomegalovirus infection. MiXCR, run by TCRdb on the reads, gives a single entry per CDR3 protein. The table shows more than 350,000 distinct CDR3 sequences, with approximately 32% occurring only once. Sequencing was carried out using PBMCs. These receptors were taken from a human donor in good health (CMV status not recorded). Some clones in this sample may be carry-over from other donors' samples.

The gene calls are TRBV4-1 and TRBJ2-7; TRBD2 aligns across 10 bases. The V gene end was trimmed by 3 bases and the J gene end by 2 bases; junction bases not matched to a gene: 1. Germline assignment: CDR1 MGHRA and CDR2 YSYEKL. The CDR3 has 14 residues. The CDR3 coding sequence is TGCGCCAGCAGCCATAGCGGGGGGACCTACGAGCAGTACTTC. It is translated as CASSHSGGTYEQYF.

Written as DNA, the CDR3 is TGTGCCAGCAGTTGGGGCCGACTAGCGGCAAACCCTCCGGGGGAGACCCAGTACTTC. It codes for CASSWGRLAANPPGETQYF. This chain connects TRBV27 to TRBJ2-5; TRBD2 matches at 9 bases. This CDR3 has 19 residues. Germline assignment: CDR1 MNHEY and CDR2 SMNVEV (reference sequence). V lost 4 bases to trimming and J lost 5 bases; unmatched junction nucleotides: 20.

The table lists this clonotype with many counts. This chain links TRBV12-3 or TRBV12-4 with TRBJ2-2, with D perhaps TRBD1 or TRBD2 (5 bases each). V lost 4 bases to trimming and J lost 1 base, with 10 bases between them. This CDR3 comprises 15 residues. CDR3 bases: TGTGCCAGCAGTTGGGGACGGCTGAACACCGGGGAGCTGTTTTTT. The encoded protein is CASSWGRLNTGELFF.

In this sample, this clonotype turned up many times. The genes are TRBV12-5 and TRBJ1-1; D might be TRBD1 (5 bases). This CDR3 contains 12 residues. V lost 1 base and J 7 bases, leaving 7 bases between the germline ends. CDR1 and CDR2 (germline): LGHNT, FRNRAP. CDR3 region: CASGLGQGEAFF. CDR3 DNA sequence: TGTGCTAGTGGTTTGGGGCAGGGTGAAGCTTTCTTT.

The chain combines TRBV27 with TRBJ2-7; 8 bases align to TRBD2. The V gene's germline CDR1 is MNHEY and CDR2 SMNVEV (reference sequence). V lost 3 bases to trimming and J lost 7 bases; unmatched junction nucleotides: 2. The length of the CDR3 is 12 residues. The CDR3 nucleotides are TGTGCCAGCAGTTTTCCGGGAGGGGAGCAGTACTTC. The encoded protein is CASSFPGGEQYF.

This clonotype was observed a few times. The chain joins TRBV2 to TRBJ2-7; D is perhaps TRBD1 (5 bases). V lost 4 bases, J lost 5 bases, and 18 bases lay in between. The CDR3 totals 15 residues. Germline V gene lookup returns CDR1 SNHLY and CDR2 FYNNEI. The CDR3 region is CASSGVGQAVHEQYF. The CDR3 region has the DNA TGTGCCAGCAGTGGGGTGGGGCAGGCGGTACACGAGCAGTACTTC.

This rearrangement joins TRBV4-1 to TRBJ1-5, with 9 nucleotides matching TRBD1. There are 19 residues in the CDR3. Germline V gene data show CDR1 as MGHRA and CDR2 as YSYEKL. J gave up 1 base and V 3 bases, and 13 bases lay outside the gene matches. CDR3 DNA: TGCGCCAGCAGCCAGAGACCGGGACAGGGTGATTTAAGCAATCAGCCCCAGCATTTT. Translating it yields CASSQRPGQGDLSNQPQHF.

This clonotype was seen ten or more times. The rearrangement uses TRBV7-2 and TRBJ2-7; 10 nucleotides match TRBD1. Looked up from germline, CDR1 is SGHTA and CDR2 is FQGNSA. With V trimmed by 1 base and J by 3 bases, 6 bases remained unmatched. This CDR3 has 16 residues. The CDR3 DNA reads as TGTGCCAGCAGCTTAGGAAGGACAGGGGGTGGCTACGAGCAGTACTTC. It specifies CASSLGRTGGGYEQYF.

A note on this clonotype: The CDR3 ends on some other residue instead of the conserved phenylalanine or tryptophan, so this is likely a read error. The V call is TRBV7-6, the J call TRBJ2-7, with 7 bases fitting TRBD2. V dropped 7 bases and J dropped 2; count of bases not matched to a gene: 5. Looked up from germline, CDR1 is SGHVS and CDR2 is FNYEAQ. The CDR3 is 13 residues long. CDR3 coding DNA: TGTGCCAGCACTTTGGGGACTACCTACGAGCAGTACATC. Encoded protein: CASTLGTTYEQYI.

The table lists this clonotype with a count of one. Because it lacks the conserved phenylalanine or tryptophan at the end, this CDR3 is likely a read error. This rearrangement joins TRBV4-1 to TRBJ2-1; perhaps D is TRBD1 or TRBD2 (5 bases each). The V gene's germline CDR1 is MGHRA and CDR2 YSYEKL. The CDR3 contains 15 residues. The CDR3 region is CAISQDSGSYNEQFL. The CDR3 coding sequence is TGCGCCATCAGCCAAGACAGCGGTTCCTACAATGAGCAGTTCTTA.

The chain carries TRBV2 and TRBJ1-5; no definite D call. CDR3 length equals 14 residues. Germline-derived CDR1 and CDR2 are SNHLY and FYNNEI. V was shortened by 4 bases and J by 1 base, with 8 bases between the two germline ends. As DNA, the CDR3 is TGTGCCAGCAGTGGTCGGTTGAGCAATCAGCCCCAGCATTTT. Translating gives CASSGRLSNQPQHF.

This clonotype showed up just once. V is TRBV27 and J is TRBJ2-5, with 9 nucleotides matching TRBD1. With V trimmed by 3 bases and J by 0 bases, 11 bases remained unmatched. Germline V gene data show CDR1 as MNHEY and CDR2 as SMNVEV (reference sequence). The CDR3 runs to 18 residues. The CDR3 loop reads CASSFPGTGHRYQETQYF. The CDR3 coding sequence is TGTGCCAGCAGTTTTCCCGGGACAGGGCACAGGTACCAAGAGACCCAGTACTTC.

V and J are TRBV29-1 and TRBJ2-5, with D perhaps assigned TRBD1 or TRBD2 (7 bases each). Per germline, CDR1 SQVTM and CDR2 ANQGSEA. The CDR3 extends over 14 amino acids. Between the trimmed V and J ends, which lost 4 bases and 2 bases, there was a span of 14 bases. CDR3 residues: CSVGLRGGQETQYF. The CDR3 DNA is TGCAGCGTTGGTCTCAGGGGGGGACAAGAGACCCAGTACTTC.

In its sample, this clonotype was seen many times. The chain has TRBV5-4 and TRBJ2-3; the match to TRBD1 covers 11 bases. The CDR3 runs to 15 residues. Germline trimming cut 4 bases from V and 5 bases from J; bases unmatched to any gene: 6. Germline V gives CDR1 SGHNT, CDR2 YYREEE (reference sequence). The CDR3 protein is CASSPWGQGEDTQYF. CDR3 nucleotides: TGTGCCAGCAGCCCCTGGGGACAGGGGGAAGATACGCAGTATTTT. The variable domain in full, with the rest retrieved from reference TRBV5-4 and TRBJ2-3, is ETGVTQSPTHLIKTRGQQVTLRCSSQSGHNTVSWYQQALGQGPQFIFQYYREEENGRGNFPPRFSGLQFPNYSSELNVNALELDDSALYLCASSPWGQGEDTQYFGPGTRLTVL.

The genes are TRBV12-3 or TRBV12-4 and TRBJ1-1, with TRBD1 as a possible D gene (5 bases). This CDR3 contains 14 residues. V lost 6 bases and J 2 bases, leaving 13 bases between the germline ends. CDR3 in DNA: TGTGCCAGCAGGCCTAGGGGAGTTAACACTGAAGCTTTCTTT. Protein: CASRPRGVNTEAFF.

CDR3 sequence (DNA): TGTGCCAGCAGTTTAGGGACAGGGAGCTACCAAGAGACCCAGTACTTC. Encoded protein: CASSLGTGSYQETQYF. The chain employs TRBV12-3 or TRBV12-4 and TRBJ2-5, with 8 bases identical to TRBD1. Losses at the gene ends were 1 base for V and 0 bases for J; bases not matched to a gene: 4. CDR3 size: 16 residues.

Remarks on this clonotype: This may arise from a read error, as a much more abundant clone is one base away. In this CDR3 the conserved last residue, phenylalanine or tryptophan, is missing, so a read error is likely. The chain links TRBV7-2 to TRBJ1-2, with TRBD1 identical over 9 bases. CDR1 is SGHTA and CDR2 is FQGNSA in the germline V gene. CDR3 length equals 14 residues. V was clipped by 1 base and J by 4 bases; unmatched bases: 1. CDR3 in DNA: TGTGCCAGCAGCTTAGACAGGGGGCCCTATGGCTACACCTTA. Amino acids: CASSLDRGPYGYTL.

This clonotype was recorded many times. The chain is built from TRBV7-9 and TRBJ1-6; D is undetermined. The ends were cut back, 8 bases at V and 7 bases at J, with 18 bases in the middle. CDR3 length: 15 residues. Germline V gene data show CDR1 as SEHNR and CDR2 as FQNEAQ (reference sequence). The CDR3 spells CASVQTNVENSPLHF. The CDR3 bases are TGTGCCAGCGTACAGACGAATGTCGAAAATTCACCCCTCCACTTT. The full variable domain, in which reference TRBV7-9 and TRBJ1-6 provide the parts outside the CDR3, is DTGVSQNPRHKITKRGQNVTFRCDPISEHNRLYWYRQTLGQGPEFLTYFQNEAQLEKSRLLSDRFSAERPKGSFSTLEIQRTEQGDSAMYLCASVQTNVENSPLHFGNGTRLTVT.

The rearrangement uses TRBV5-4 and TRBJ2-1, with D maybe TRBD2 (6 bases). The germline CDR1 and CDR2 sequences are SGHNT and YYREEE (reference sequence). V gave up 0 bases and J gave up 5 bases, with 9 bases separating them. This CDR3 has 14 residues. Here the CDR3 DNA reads TGTGCCAGCAGCTTGGATCAGCGGGACAATGAGCAGTTCTTC. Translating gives CASSLDQRDNEQFF.

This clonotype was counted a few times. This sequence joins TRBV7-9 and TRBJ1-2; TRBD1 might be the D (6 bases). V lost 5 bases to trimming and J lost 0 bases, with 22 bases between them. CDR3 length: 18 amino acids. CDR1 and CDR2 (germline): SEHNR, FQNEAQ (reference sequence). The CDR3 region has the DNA TGTGCCAGCAGCCTATCAGGGGTCGAAGGGAAAGCTAACTATGGCTACACCTTC. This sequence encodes CASSLSGVEGKANYGYTF.

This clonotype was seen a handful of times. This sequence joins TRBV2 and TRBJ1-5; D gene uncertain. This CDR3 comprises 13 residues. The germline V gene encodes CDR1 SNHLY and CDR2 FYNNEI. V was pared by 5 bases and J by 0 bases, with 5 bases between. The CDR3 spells CASSWDSNQPQHF. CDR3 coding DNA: TGTGCCAGCAGTTGGGATAGCAATCAGCCCCAGCATTTT.

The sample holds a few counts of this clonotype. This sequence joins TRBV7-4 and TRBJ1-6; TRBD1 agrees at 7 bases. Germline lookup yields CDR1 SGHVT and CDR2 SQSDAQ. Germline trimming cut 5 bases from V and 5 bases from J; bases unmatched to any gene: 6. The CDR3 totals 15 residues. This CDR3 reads CASSPRTGDNSPLHF. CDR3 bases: TGTGCCAGCAGCCCGCGGACAGGAGATAATTCACCCCTCCACTTT.

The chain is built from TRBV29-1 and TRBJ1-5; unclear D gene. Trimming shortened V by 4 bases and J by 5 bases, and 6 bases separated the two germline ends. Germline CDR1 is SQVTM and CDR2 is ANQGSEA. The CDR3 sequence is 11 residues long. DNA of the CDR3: TGCAGCGTTGGGGTGGATCAGCCCCAGCATTTT. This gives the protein CSVGVDQPQHF.

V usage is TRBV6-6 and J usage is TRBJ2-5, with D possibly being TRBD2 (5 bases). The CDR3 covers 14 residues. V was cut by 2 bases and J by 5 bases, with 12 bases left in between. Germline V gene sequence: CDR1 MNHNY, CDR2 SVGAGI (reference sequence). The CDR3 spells CASSYHRREETQYF. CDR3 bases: TGTGCCAGCAGTTACCATCGAAGGGAGGAGACCCAGTACTTC.

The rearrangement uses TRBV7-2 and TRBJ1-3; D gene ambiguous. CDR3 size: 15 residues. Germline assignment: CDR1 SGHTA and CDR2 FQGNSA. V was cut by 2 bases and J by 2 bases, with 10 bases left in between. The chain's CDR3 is CASSLLGFTGNTIYF. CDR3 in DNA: TGTGCCAGCAGCTTACTGGGATTTACTGGAAACACCATATATTTT.

The CDR3 protein is CASSQDWGGYGYTF. The DNA of the CDR3 is TGCGCCAGCAGCCAAGATTGGGGGGGATATGGCTACACCTTC. The chain joins TRBV4-3 to TRBJ1-2, with D possibly TRBD1 on 5 matching bases. CDR3 size: 14 residues. Germline CDR1 is LGHNA and CDR2 is YSLEER. Trimming removed 0 bases from V and 5 bases from J, with 10 bases in between.